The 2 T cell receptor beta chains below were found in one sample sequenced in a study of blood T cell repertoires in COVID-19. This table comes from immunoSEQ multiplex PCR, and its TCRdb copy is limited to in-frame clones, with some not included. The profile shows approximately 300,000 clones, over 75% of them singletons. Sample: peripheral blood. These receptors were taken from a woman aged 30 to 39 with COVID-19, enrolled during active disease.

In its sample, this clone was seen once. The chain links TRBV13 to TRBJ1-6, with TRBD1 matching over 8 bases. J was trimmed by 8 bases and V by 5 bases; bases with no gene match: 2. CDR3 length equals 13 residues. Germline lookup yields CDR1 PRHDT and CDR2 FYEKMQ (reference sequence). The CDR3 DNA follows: TGTGCCAGCAGCCCGACAGGGGATTCACCCCTCCACTTT. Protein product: CASSPTGDSPLHF.

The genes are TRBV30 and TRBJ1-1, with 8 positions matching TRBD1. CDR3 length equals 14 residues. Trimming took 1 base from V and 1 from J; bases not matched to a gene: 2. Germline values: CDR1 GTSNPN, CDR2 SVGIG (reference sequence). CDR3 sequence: CAWSGQGPNTEAFF. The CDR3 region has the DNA TGTGCCTGGAGTGGACAGGGGCCGAACACTGAAGCTTTCTTT.